This TCR beta chain was sequenced for a study of tumor and adjacent non-tumor tissue in lung cancer. Study in general: The patients, some ten men and roughly 5 women, were roughly 30 to 80 with stage I to III disease.

Three rounds of nested PCR, following a modified ARM-PCR protocol, produced the TCRbeta library. TCRdb fed the multiplex PCR reads into MiXCR, producing one record per CDR3 protein. In the table there are approximately 79,000 distinct CDR3 sequences, 72% of which are singletons. Concerning this clonotype: The antigen remains undetermined.

RNA was extracted from bulk tissue without any cell sorting. General study results and limits: TCR diversity was significantly greater in tumor than normal lung tissue. Tumor repertoires had a smaller top 100 clone share than normal lung. Patients with more diverse tumor TCRs had worse survival.

Sequencing used lung tumor tissue. The sequence derives from a woman between 40 and 50 years old with non-small cell lung cancer.

CDR3 in amino acids: CASSLRAVQETQYF. The CDR3, as DNA: TGTGCCAGCAGTTTGAGGGCGGTCCAAGAGACCCAGTACTTC. The rearrangement links TRBV28 to TRBJ2-5, with TRBD2 as a possible D gene (5 bases). The germline V and J ends were trimmed by 3 bases and 1 base, with 9 bases remaining between them. Per germline, CDR1 MDHEN and CDR2 SYDVKM. This CDR3 contains 14 residues. The whole variable domain, remainder taken from reference TRBV28 and TRBJ2-5, is DVKVTQSSRYLVKRTGEKVFLECVQDMDHENMFWYRQDPGLGLRLIYFSYDVKMKEKGDIPEGYSVSREKKERFSLILESASTNQTSMYLCASSLRAVQETQYFGPGTRLLVL.